The following is a T cell receptor beta chain sequence with its context. Its specificity is unknown. A sort by CD45RO/CCR7/CD25/CD127/CD95/CD27 yielded CD4+ naive, central memory, regulatory and stem cell-like memory cells. This sample is drawn from a study of beta chain features in type 1 diabetes. Study-wide context: Cell yields, gender and age were similar in healthy donors and patients.

Expressed TCRB transcripts were sequenced, since all the RNA that had been isolated was reverse transcribed. The protocol was immunoSEQ multiplex PCR, while the TCRdb copy is restricted to in-frame clones and leaves out a portion. Of 200,000 to 300,000 clones detected, roughly a tenth appear once; the ten largest clones hold approximately 0.017%. The CDR3 runs to 14 residues. The germline V gene has CDR1 MDHEN and CDR2 SYDVKM. Trimming removed 3 bases at V and 2 bases at J, with 11 bases between. Findings of the study overall: Naive, central memory and Treg TCRB repertoires appeared more alike in patients than in healthy donors. When Type 1 diabetes patients were examined, their TCRB CDR3s proved moderately but significantly shorter in all four CD4+ subsets.

This receptor was obtained from a young man with type 1 diabetes. The J gene is TRBJ2-7, the V gene TRBV28; D may be TRBD1 (6 bases). Sequencing used naive CD4+ T cells from blood. The CDR3 DNA reads as TGTGCCAGCAGTTTCCTGGACAGAGCCTACGAGCAGTACTTC. It is translated as CASSFLDRAYEQYF. The whole variable domain, remainder taken from reference TRBV28 and TRBJ2-7, is DVKVTQSSRYLVKRTGEKVFLECVQDMDHENMFWYRQDPGLGLRLIYFSYDVKMKEKGDIPEGYSVSREKKERFSLILESASTNQTSMYLCASSFLDRAYEQYFGPGTRLTVT.